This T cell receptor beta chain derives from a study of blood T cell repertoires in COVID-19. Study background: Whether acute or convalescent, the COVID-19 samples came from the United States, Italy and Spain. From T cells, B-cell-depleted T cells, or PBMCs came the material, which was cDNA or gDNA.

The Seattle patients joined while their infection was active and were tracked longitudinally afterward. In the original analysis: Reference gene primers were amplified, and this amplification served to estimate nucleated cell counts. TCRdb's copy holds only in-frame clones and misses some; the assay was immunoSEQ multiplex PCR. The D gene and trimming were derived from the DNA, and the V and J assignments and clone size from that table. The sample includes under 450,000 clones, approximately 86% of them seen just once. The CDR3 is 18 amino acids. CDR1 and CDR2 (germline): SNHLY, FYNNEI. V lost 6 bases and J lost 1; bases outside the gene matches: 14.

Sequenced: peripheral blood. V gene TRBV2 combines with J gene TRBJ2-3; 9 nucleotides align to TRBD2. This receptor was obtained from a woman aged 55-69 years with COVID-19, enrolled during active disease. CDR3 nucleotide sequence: TGTGCCAGCAGGATCGGGGCGGGGGGGCCCGGAGGCACAGATACGCAGTATTTT. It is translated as CASRIGAGGPGGTDTQYF. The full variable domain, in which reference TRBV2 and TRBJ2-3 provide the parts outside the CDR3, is EPEVTQTPSHQVTQMGQEVILRCVPISNHLYFYWYRQILGQKVEFLVSFYNNEISEKSEIFDDQFSVERPDGSNFTLKIRSTKLEDSAMYFCASRIGAGGPGGTDTQYFGPGTRLTVL.